What follows is one TCR beta chain and its context. The CDR3 consists of 15 residues. The ends lost 2 bases at V and 5 bases at J; junction bases unmatched: 8. Looked up from germline, CDR1 is MDHEN and CDR2 is SYDVKM. Some clones are missing from TCRdb's copy, which holds only in-frame ones; the method was immunoSEQ multiplex PCR. The sample lists 390,000 or so clones, approximately 87% occurring once. The data originate from a study of blood T cell repertoires in COVID-19. The clonotype comes from a woman aged 45-65 years who had recovered from COVID-19. This chain joins TRBV28 and TRBJ1-2, with 7 bases fitting TRBD1. The sequenced sample consisted of PBMCs or T cells enriched from blood (not recorded which). The CDR3 is CASSLPRTGGYGYTF. The CDR3 bases are TGTGCCAGCAGTTTACCCAGGACAGGTGGTTATGGCTACACCTTC.